This T cell receptor beta chain was captured in a study of beta chain features in type 1 diabetes. General study results and limits: Equally in patients and controls, PCR might preferentially amplify shorter templates. Reduced insertions and increased deletions marked VDJ junctions in type 1 diabetes patients.

Sorting with CD45RO/CCR7/CD25/CD127/CD95/CD27 yielded naive, central memory, regulatory and stem-like memory CD4+ cells. What was sequenced were expressed TCRB transcripts, since all of the isolated RNA had been reverse transcribed. Profiling relied on immunoSEQ multiplex PCR, and the TCRdb table lists in-frame clones only, not all of them. Seen here are 140,000 to 150,000 clones, 8% to 13% observed once, and the top ten hold around 1.2%. Germline V CDR1 and CDR2: KGHSH, LQKENI. There are 15 residues in the CDR3. V lost 6 bases, J lost 0 bases, and 12 bases lay in between. On this clone: Antigen: not known.

The sequence derives from a man aged 18 to 30 in good health. V is TRBV18 and J is TRBJ1-5, with D uncertain. The specimen sequenced was naive CD4+ T cells from blood. CDR3 sequence reads: CASSRTENSNQPQHF. As DNA, the CDR3 is TGTGCCAGCTCCCGAACAGAGAATAGCAATCAGCCCCAGCATTTT.